This TCR beta chain was found in a study of CD8 T cells in Susac syndrome. RNA in amounts of about 0.5 to 1 ug was reverse transcribed with random hexamers. TCRdb analysed the immunoSEQ multiplex PCR reads with MiXCR anew, one entry per CDR3 protein. The sample records hundreds of thousands of distinct CDR3 sequences, about 93% being singletons. V dropped 4 bases and J dropped 7 bases, with 16 bases sitting between them. The CDR3 totals 15 residues. Germline lookup yields CDR1 MGHRA and CDR2 YSYEKL. Both CD4+ and CD8+ T cells were negatively isolated, and TEMRA cells underwent FACS enrichment. The receptor was derived from a human donor with multiple sclerosis. Sequenced sample: CD4+ T cells from PBMCs. This chain uses TRBV4-1 with TRBJ2-2, with D perhaps assigned TRBD1 or TRBD2 (5 bases each). CDR3 DNA sequence: TGCGCCAGCAGCCCTCGAGGGACGTCGGGCGGGGAGCTGTTTTTT. As protein: CASSPRGTSGGELFF.